This T cell receptor (beta chain) was observed in a study of CD8+CD57+ T cells in acquired aplastic anemia. Whole-study results and caveats: Patients and controls shared just under 30 CD8+ CDR3 sequences, highly expressed in patients.

The V gene lost 3 bases and the J gene lost 1 base, with 6 bases spanning the gap. CDR1 is SQVTM, CDR2 ANQGSEA, per germline. The CDR3 covers 12 residues. It was genomic DNA that served as the template for profiling TCR beta VDJ and CDR3. MiXCR, applied by TCRdb to the reads, yields one record per CDR3 protein. The sample shows approximately 130,000 distinct CDR3 sequences, 55% to 70% of them seen only once. In this sample, this clonotype turned up many times. Its specificity is not known. Previously, flow cytometry had revealed CD8+CD57+ cell expansion in the patients chosen for sequencing. The chain carries TRBV29-1 and TRBJ2-5; no clear D. The TCR originated in a human donor with aplastic anemia. The sequenced sample consisted of sorted CD4+, CD8+, or CD8+CD57+ T cells (not recorded which) from PBMCs. CDR3 loop: CSVDGVQETQYF. In DNA form, the CDR3 reads TGCAGCGTTGATGGTGTCCAAGAGACCCAGTACTTC.